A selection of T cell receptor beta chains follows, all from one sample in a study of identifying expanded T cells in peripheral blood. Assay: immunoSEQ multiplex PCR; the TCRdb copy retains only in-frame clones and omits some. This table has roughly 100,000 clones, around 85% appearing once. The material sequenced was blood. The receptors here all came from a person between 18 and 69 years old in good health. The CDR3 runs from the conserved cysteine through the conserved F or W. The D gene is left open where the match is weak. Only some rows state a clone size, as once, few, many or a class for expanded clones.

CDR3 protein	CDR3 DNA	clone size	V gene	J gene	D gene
CASRTTGGYGYTF	TGTGCCAGCAGGACTACAGGGGGATATGGCTACACCTTC	medium-sized	TRBV6-6	TRBJ1-2	TRBD1
CASMGLGTAYGYTF	TGTGCCAGCATGGGTTTGGGGACGGCTTATGGCTACACCTTC	.	TRBV6-1	TRBJ1-2	.
CASSFRGGSYEQYF	TGTGCCAGCAGCTTTCGAGGGGGATCCTACGAGCAGTACTTC	few	TRBV7-2	TRBJ2-7	.
CASSRSPGQLNTEAFF	TGTGCCAGCTCACGAAGTCCGGGACAGCTGAACACTGAAGCTTTCTTT	.	TRBV18	TRBJ1-1	TRBD1
CASSLESWRGGAYEQYF	TGTGCCAGCAGCTTAGAAAGTTGGCGGGGGGGAGCCTACGAGCAGTACTTC	.	TRBV7-8	TRBJ2-7	TRBD2
CASSSGTGYEKLFF	TGTGCCAGCAGTTCCGGGACGGGGTACGAAAAACTGTTTTTT	.	TRBV28	TRBJ1-4	.
CASSFPSGVETQYF	TGTGCCAGCAGCTTTCCTAGCGGGGTTGAGACCCAGTACTTC	.	TRBV7-2	TRBJ2-5	TRBD2
CASSRSGWDYGYTF	TGTGCCAGCAGCCGTTCCGGGTGGGACTATGGCTACACCTTC	.	TRBV27	TRBJ1-2	.
CASLTMGNEQFF	TGTGCCAGCTTAACGATGGGCAATGAGCAGTTCTTC	.	TRBV2	TRBJ2-1	.
CASSIVELSERYGYTF	TGTGCCAGTAGTATAGTCGAACTCTCGGAGCGCTATGGCTACACCTTC	.	TRBV19	TRBJ1-2	.
CSVDNAGLAQFF	TGCAGCGTTGATAATGCGGGGCTCGCCCAGTTCTTC	.	TRBV29-1	TRBJ2-1	.
CASSKAGDTQYF	TGTGCCAGCAGTAAAGCGGGGGATACGCAGTATTTT	.	TRBV6-5	TRBJ2-3	TRBD2
CASSATGGDTQYF	TGTGCCAGTAGTGCTACAGGTGGAGATACGCAGTATTTT	.	TRBV19	TRBJ2-3	.
CASSPSGGMITEAFF	TGTGCCAGCTCACCATCAGGGGGCATGATCACTGAAGCTTTCTTT	.	TRBV18	TRBJ1-1	TRBD1
CASSGQGVYNEQFF	TGTGCCAGCAGCGGACAGGGGGTCTACAATGAGCAGTTCTTC	.	TRBV11-3	TRBJ2-1	TRBD1
CASSSFTRAVSYGYTF	TGTGCCAGCAGCTCTTTCACCCGGGCGGTCTCGTACGGCTACACCTTC	.	TRBV7-9	TRBJ1-2	.
CASSLGQGAYGNQPQHF	TGTGCCAGCAGCTTGGGACAGGGGGCGTATGGCAATCAGCCCCAGCATTTT	.	TRBV5-8	TRBJ1-5	TRBD1
CASSYTGTRRINEQFF	TGTGCCAGCAGCTATACCGGGACTAGGAGAATCAATGAGCAGTTCTTC	once	TRBV7-2	TRBJ2-1	TRBD2